The T cell receptor (beta chain) under discussion was sequenced for a study of cytotoxic CD8 clonotypes in ibrutinib-treated CLL. V was trimmed by 2 bases and J by 8 bases, leaving 13 bases between them. Germline values: CDR1 KGHSY, CDR2 FQNENV. The CDR3 sequence is 14 residues long. Repertoires were generated with immunoSEQ multiplex PCR, while TCRdb's copy carries only in-frame clones and drops some. Here the sample spans around 91,000 clones, 86% being singletons. Source: PBMCs, taken before ibrutinib treatment. This clonotype was sampled from a human donor with chronic lymphocytic leukemia. The rearrangement links TRBV16 to TRBJ1-3; no clear D gene. In nucleotides, the CDR3 is TGTGCCAGCAGCCAAGGGAGGGCACGGGACACCATATATTTT. Translating gives CASSQGRARDTIYF.